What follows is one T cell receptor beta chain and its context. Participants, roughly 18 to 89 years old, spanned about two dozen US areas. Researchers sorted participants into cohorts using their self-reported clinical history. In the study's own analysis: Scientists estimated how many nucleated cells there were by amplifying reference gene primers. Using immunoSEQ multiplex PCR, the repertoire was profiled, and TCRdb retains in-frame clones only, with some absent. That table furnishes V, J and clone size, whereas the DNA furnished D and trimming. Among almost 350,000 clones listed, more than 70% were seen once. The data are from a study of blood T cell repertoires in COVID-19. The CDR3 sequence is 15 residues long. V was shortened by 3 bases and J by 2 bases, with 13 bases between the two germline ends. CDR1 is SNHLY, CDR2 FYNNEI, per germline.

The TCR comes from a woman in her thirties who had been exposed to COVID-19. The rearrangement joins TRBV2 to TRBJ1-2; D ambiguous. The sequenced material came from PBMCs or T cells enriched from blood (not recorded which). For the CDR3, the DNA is TGTGCCAGCAGTGATGAGGCAGTAGGCAACTATGGCTACACCTTC. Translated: CASSDEAVGNYGYTF.